These 16 T cell receptor beta chains were sequenced from one sample in a study of T cells after yellow fever vaccination. TCRdb itself ran the 5' RACE reads through MiXCR, one entry per CDR3 protein. The sample yields around 320,000 distinct CDR3 sequences, approximately 4% seen once. Specimen: PBMCs, collected 15 days after the yellow fever booster vaccination. Receptors were obtained from a man aged 18 to 29 who received the YFV17D yellow fever vaccine.

Only a few counts were recorded for this clonotype. The rearrangement joins TRBV6-1 to TRBJ2-2; D not resolved. Germline assignment: CDR1 MNHNS and CDR2 SASEGT. The CDR3 totals 14 residues. Trimming left V 4 bases short and J 6 bases short, with 12 bases between. CDR3: CASSAQEIPGELFF. The DNA of the CDR3 is TGTGCCAGCAGTGCCCAGGAAATCCCCGGGGAGCTGTTTTTT.

The chain is built from TRBV20-1 and TRBJ2-1; D gene uncertain. This CDR3 comprises 14 residues. Germline V gene sequence: CDR1 DFQATT, CDR2 SNEGSKA (reference sequence). V lost 2 bases and J lost 6, with 14 bases in between. The CDR3 DNA follows: TGCAGTGCTAGAAACTTAAACCAAGCCAATGAGCAGTTCTTC. Protein product: CSARNLNQANEQFF.

Only a few counts were recorded for this clonotype. The chain uses TRBV6-2 or TRBV6-3 and TRBJ2-7, with D perhaps being TRBD1 or TRBD2 (6 bases each). This CDR3 is 16 amino acids long. Trimming cost V 0 bases and J 4 bases, with 16 bases left between them. Germline CDR1 and CDR2: MNHEY and SVGEGT. For the CDR3, the DNA is TGTGCCAGCAGTTACTCGATAGGGGGGATCTCTTACGAGCAGTACTTC. It encodes CASSYSIGGISYEQYF.

The sample holds many counts of this clonotype. The chain couples TRBV7-2 to TRBJ2-1; 8 bases fit TRBD2. There are 15 residues in the CDR3. Germline values: CDR1 SGHTA, CDR2 FQGNSA. V dropped 5 bases and J dropped 8; count of bases not matched to a gene: 11. CDR3 nucleotide sequence: TGTGCCAGCAGCCCCTATACCGGACTAGCCGATGAGCAGTTCTTC. Translated: CASSPYTGLADEQFF.

The chain joins TRBV5-1 to TRBJ2-5; the D is unclear. The CDR3 covers 14 residues. The V end lost 1 base, the J end lost 7 bases, and 14 bases lay between the germline ends. From germline, CDR1 is SGHRS and CDR2 YFSETQ. CDR3 sequence: CASSLSFELSTQYF. The CDR3 nucleotides read TGCGCCAGCAGCTTGAGTTTTGAACTATCGACCCAGTACTTC.

The chain uses TRBV6-5 and TRBJ2-3, with D possibly being TRBD1 (5 bases). CDR1 is MNHEY, CDR2 SVGAGI, per germline. CDR3 size: 13 residues. Trimming took off 0 bases at V and 9 bases at J, with 10 bases between the two ends. The CDR3 coding sequence is TGTGCCAGCAGTTACTCCCACAGGCGGACGCAGTATTTT. It yields the protein CASSYSHRRTQYF.

This chain connects TRBV10-3 to TRBJ2-7; D is unclear. The V end was cut by 5 bases, the J end by 6 bases, with 8 bases between. The CDR3 is 11 residues long. The germline V gene has CDR1 ENHRY and CDR2 SYGVKD. The CDR3 coding sequence is TGTGCCATCAGTAAAAAAAGCGAGCAGTACTTC. Its translation is CAISKKSEQYF.

This clonotype has only a few counts. This chain links TRBV10-3 with TRBJ2-5; perhaps TRBD1 as D (5 bases). The length of the CDR3 is 15 residues. CDR1 and CDR2 from the germline V gene are ENHRY and SYGVKD. The V end lost 5 bases, the J end lost 2 bases, and 15 bases lay between the germline ends. CDR3 bases: TGTGCCATCAGTCTCAGTATCGGACAACAAGAGACCCAGTACTTC. Encoded protein: CAISLSIGQQETQYF.

This clonotype turned up a few times. CDR3 loop: CASSPGGQTQPQHF. The CDR3 nucleotides read TGTGCCAGCTCACCAGGGGGTCAAACCCAGCCCCAGCATTTT. The chain combines TRBV18 with TRBJ1-5; the D gene is possibly TRBD1 (5 bases). CDR1 KGHSH and CDR2 LQKENI come from the germline V gene. The CDR3 is 14 amino acids. Trimming shortened V by 2 bases and J by 7 bases, and 12 bases separated the two germline ends.

The table lists this clonotype with many counts. The gene calls are TRBV12-3 or TRBV12-4 and TRBJ2-2, with no clear D. Trimming pared 9 bases from V and 0 bases from J, leaving 11 bases between. This CDR3 is 14 amino acids long. CDR3 nucleotides: TGTGCCAGTGAGAGGTCCACGAACACCGGGGAGCTGTTTTTT. Encoded protein: CASERSTNTGELFF.

This clonotype was counted ten times or more. The J gene is TRBJ1-1, the V gene TRBV9, with D maybe TRBD1 (6 bases). Germline CDR1 and CDR2: SGDLS and YYNGEE. The CDR3 is 14 amino acids. The V and J ends lost 2 bases and 2 bases respectively, with 10 bases between them. The CDR3 coding sequence is TGTGCCAGCAGCGTGACAGGCTTTAACACTGAAGCTTTCTTT. Amino acids: CASSVTGFNTEAFF. Using reference TRBV9 and TRBJ1-1 for the parts outside the CDR3, the full variable domain is DSGVTQTPKHLITATGQRVTLRCSPRSGDLSVYWYQQSLDQGLQFLIQYYNGEERAKGNILERFSAQQFPDLHSELNLSSLELGDSALYFCASSVTGFNTEAFFGQGTRLTVV.

This clonotype was counted many times. J is TRBJ2-7 and V is TRBV20-1; D not resolved. This CDR3 region has 16 residues. V lost 0 bases to trimming and J lost 0 bases, with 15 bases between them. The germline CDR1 and CDR2 sequences are DFQATT and SNEGSKA (reference sequence). CDR3 DNA sequence: TGCAGTGCTAGAGAGGGCCGACTCCACCTCTCCTACGAGCAGTACTTC. It codes for CSAREGRLHLSYEQYF.

This clonotype appeared a few times. V usage is TRBV5-4 and J usage is TRBJ2-5; D may be TRBD1 (5 bases). The CDR3 is made up of 14 amino acids. The germline V gene encodes CDR1 SGHNT and CDR2 YYREEE (reference sequence). Trimming pared 5 bases from V and 5 bases from J, leaving 16 bases between. CDR3 in DNA: TGTGCCAGCAGGCAGGGTTTTAAAAGGGAGACCCAGTACTTC. Residues: CASRQGFKRETQYF.

This clonotype came up many times. V gene TRBV12-3 or TRBV12-4 combines with J gene TRBJ2-2; perhaps TRBD2 as D (6 bases). The CDR3 is 15 amino acids. V was pared by 5 bases and J by 10 bases, with 20 bases between. The CDR3 DNA reads TGTGCCAGCAGTCCTTCGGGACTTGCAGGGTCGGAGCTGTTTTTT. This encodes CASSPSGLAGSELFF.

This clonotype occurred many times. V gene TRBV12-3 or TRBV12-4 combines with J gene TRBJ2-1; no clear D gene. Trimming removed 5 bases from V and 5 bases from J, with 7 bases in between. This CDR3 is 12 amino acids long. The CDR3 DNA sequence: TGTGCCAGCAGTCCGTTGCACAATGAGCAGTTCTTC. Translation gives CASSPLHNEQFF.

This clonotype was counted at least ten times. This chain links TRBV7-8 with TRBJ2-5; D tentatively reads TRBD1 or TRBD2 (6 bases each). V was shortened by 0 bases and J by 1 base, with 9 bases between the two germline ends. The CDR3 extends over 15 amino acids. CDR1 is SGHVS and CDR2 is FQNEAQ in the germline V gene. The CDR3 coding sequence is TGTGCCAGCAGCTTAGCGGGGGGCCTCCAAGAGACCCAGTACTTC. Protein sequence: CASSLAGGLQETQYF.